The subject of this entry is one T cell receptor beta chain. This clonotype was observed at least ten times. This clone's antigen is unknown. There are no base qualities to consult, and no much larger clone falls within one base. Trimming removed 7 bases from V and 5 bases from J, leaving 11 bases between the germline ends. The germline V gene encodes CDR1 MNHNS and CDR2 SASEGT. The CDR3 numbers 12 residues from cysteine through phenylalanine. The kept DNA is CDR3 alone, 36 bases in frame from the first base. The library was prepared using 5' RACE. Sequencing instrument: NextSeq 500. The TCR library protocol attached a unique molecular identifier to each TCR cDNA molecule to allow correction of PCR and sequencing errors. Regarding the original processing steps: Decombinator tools were used for TCR identification, UMI-based error correction and CDR3 extraction. TCRs above a frequency of 2 per 1,000, corresponding to the top 1% of the tumor frequency distribution, were defined as expanded. Renyi diversity was calculated using the R vegan package after each repertoire was subsampled 100 times to 5,000 TCRs. CDR3 similarity networks were constructed using string-kernel similarity of amino acid triplets, with links drawn between CDR3s whose pairwise similarity was above 0.82. TCRdb ran its own pipeline on the public reads, namely fastp trimming at Q25 and MiXCR clone calling, and kept in-frame beta chains. Every distinct CDR3 protein forms one entry, paired with its most common genes and DNA. It is TCRdb's table, rather than the study itself, that gives the V and J calls and clone size. The sample includes about 120,000 distinct CDR3 sequences, with more than 9% observed a single time. Jointly, the top ten make up around a sixth of the sample.

This entry is derived from a study of spatial heterogeneity in lung cancer (dated by TCRdb to about 2019). For the wider study: Samples were obtained from approximately 72 patients with early-stage, untreated non-small cell lung cancer from the lung TRACERx cohort. In non-small cell lung cancer, the study made a quantitative comparison of TCR alpha and beta repertoires among multiple tumor regions, matched nontumor lung and blood. Nonsynonymous mutation counts, determined by whole-exome sequencing of tumor tissue, were related to features of the TCR repertoire. Both alpha and beta chains were TCR-sequenced in samples taken at surgery, namely 220 tumor regions, 64 matched nontumor lung samples and 45 to 60 PBMC samples. Follow-up PBMC samples were sequenced whenever available, and the median time to follow-up was 2 to 3 years after resection. In the raw uncorrected reads, each unique combination of TCR and UMI appeared on average more than ten times. Beta-chain transcripts were consistently detected in greater numbers than alpha-chain transcripts, which likely reflected higher beta-chain transcript abundance.

Overall study results and their limits: Additional single-cell paired TCR alpha and beta sequencing was considered necessary to confirm, at a functional level, the hypothesis that regional TCRs recognize regional mutations. Only around 15 patients were included in comparisons of baseline and follow-up blood repertoires. Ubiquitous expanded tumor TCRs were found in blood more often at tumor resection than at routine follow-up.

The meaning of the sample's time point label: blood at routine non-recurrence follow-up after resection. For TCR sequencing, whole RNA was extracted from tumor and nontumor lung tissue, or from cryopreserved PBMC samples, and no cell sorting was done. A patient was chosen for TCR sequencing only when enough RNA was available from at least two tumor regions. This sequence uses TRBV6-1 and TRBJ1-2; the D gene assignment is ambiguous. Here the sequenced sample was PBMCs, taken at follow-up. The TCR comes from a male donor with early-stage non-small cell lung cancer. The CDR3 has the sequence CASTVDIYGYTF. The nucleotide sequence is TGTGCCAGCACCGTTGACATTTATGGCTACACCTTC.